The rows below give T cell receptor beta chains drawn from one sample of a study of spatial heterogeneity in lung cancer. TCRdb used MiXCR to reprocess the 5' RACE reads, holding one entry per CDR3 protein. This sample yields 25,000 to 30,000 distinct CDR3 sequences, of which more than 5.5% are seen a single time; 24% belongs to the top ten. The sample consisted of lung tumor tissue, taken at surgery. Every receptor here comes from a male donor with early-stage non-small cell lung cancer. Each CDR3 is given with its conserved first and last residue. D genes are given only for firm matches. Only some rows state a clone size, as once, few, many or a class for expanded clones.

many	TRBV6-2/TRBV6-3	-	TRBJ2-5	CASSTYGNQETQYF	TGTGCCAGCAGTACGTACGGGAACCAAGAGACCCAGTACTTC
many	TRBV2	-	TRBJ1-1	CASRQGVTEAFF	TGTGCCAGCAGACAGGGAGTCACTGAAGCTTTCTTT
many	TRBV20-1	-	TRBJ2-5	CSASGVLGAEETQYF	TGCAGTGCTAGTGGAGTGTTGGGGGCAGAAGAGACCCAGTACTTC
many	TRBV7-9	-	TRBJ1-1	CASSSGQTSVVNTEAFF	TGTGCCAGCAGCTCCGGACAGACAAGCGTTGTGAACACTGAAGCTTTCTTT
-	TRBV5-1	-	TRBJ1-5	CASRGGPNQPQHF	TGCGCCAGCCGGGGGGGGCCGAATCAGCCCCAGCATTTT
many	TRBV21-1	-	TRBJ1-2	CASSTPLDREIFYGYTF	TGTGCCAGCAGCACTCCCCTTGACAGAGAGATTTTCTATGGCTACACCTTC
many	TRBV12-3/TRBV12-4	-	TRBJ1-3	CASSFGGSGENTIYF	TGTGCCAGCAGTTTCGGGGGGAGTGGGGAAAACACCATATATTTT
many	TRBV6-1	-	TRBJ1-5	CASVPRGASQPQHF	TGTGCCAGCGTACCACGGGGGGCTAGTCAGCCCCAGCATTTT
-	TRBV20-1	-	TRBJ2-5	CSAIDRSETQYF	TGCAGTGCCATAGACAGGAGCGAGACCCAGTACTTC
once	TRBV20-1	-	TRBJ2-7	CSARTAYEQYF	TGCAGTGCTAGGACAGCCTACGAGCAGTACTTC
few	TRBV15	TRBD2	TRBJ2-1	CATSGPSGAYNEQFF	TGTGCCACCAGCGGACCTAGCGGGGCCTACAATGAGCAGTTCTTC
-	TRBV20-1	-	TRBJ1-1	CSALGRGWTEAFF	TGCAGTGCCCTAGGTCGGGGATGGACTGAAGCTTTCTTT
few	TRBV6-2/TRBV6-3	-	TRBJ1-1	CASSYFRGTEAFF	TGTGCCAGCAGTTACTTCCGAGGCACTGAAGCTTTCTTT
few	TRBV6-5	-	TRBJ2-1	CASSKTRGEQFF	TGTGCCAGCAGTAAAACGAGGGGTGAGCAGTTCTTC
many	TRBV7-2	TRBD1	TRBJ1-2	CASSHGTGAGYTF	TGTGCCAGCAGCCACGGTACAGGGGCCGGCTACACCTTC
many	TRBV28	-	TRBJ2-7	CASSSIIRTAKNEQYF	TGTGCCAGCAGCTCTATAATTAGGACGGCAAAGAACGAGCAGTACTTC
few	TRBV7-6	TRBD2	TRBJ2-7	CASSLDPSGGPKQYF	TGTGCCAGCAGCTTAGACCCTAGCGGGGGGCCAAAGCAGTACTTC
many	TRBV14	-	TRBJ2-7	CASSPSHEQYF	TGTGCCAGCAGCCCTTCCCACGAGCAGTACTTC
medium-sized	TRBV5-1	TRBD1	TRBJ1-1	CASSSRGGGTEAFF	TGCGCCAGCAGCTCCCGAGGGGGCGGCACTGAAGCTTTCTTT
medium-sized	TRBV12-3/TRBV12-4	TRBD2	TRBJ2-1	CASSLRGGDGEQFF	TGTGCCAGCAGTTTGCGGGGGGGGGATGGTGAGCAGTTCTTC
medium-sized	TRBV7-2	TRBD1	TRBJ2-1	CAKGTGGDYNEQFF	TGTGCCAAAGGGACAGGGGGTGACTACAATGAGCAGTTCTTC
few	TRBV7-9	TRBD1	TRBJ2-2	CAGRTGGANTGELFF	TGTGCCGGCCGAACAGGGGGCGCGAACACCGGGGAGCTGTTTTTT
few	TRBV6-6	-	TRBJ1-1	CASSYSPAGKAFF	TGTGCCAGCAGTTACTCTCCGGCAGGGAAAGCTTTCTTT
many	TRBV27	-	TRBJ2-7	CASSPNSSPLYEQYF	TGTGCCAGCAGTCCCAACTCAAGCCCCCTCTACGAGCAGTACTTC
many	TRBV20-1	-	TRBJ1-1	CSARRTEAFF	TGCAGTGCTAGACGGACAGAGGCTTTCTTT
-	TRBV5-1	-	TRBJ1-1	CASMDGAGHMNTEAFF	TGCGCCAGCATGGATGGTGCGGGGCATATGAACACTGAAGCTTTCTTT
many	TRBV2	-	TRBJ2-1	CASSVVRSRARFF	TGTGCCAGCAGTGTAGTCCGGTCCCGAGCTCGGTTCTTC
many	TRBV28	-	TRBJ2-5	CASRELVRETQYF	TGTGCCAGCAGGGAACTAGTAAGAGAGACCCAGTACTTC
many	TRBV19	-	TRBJ1-2	CASSMMVTDGYTF	TGTGCCAGTAGTATGATGGTGACAGATGGCTACACCTTC
few	TRBV7-2	-	TRBJ1-6	CASSREGDPNSPLHF	TGTGCCAGCAGTCGAGAAGGGGATCCCAATTCACCCCTCCACTTT
few	TRBV7-9	-	TRBJ1-3	CASRLTGAGNTIYF	TGTGCCAGCAGACTAACTGGGGCTGGAAACACCATATATTTT
-	TRBV28	-	TRBJ1-4	CASSVIRGTTNEKLFF	TGTGCCAGCAGCGTAATCAGGGGTACAACTAATGAAAAACTGTTTTTT
-	TRBV20-1	-	TRBJ2-1	CSARDRRGYNEQFF	TGCAGTGCTAGAGATAGGCGGGGCTACAATGAGCAGTTCTTC
many	TRBV7-6	TRBD2	TRBJ2-2	CASSLMASGATGELFF	TGTGCCAGCAGCTTAATGGCTAGCGGGGCCACCGGGGAGCTGTTTTTT
-	TRBV25-1	-	TRBJ2-7	CASSRRQADSYEQYF	TGTGCCAGCAGTCGAAGACAGGCCGACTCCTACGAGCAGTACTTC
many	TRBV29-1	-	TRBJ1-1	CSAGTRGGAFF	TGCAGCGCTGGTACTCGGGGAGGAGCTTTCTTT
few	TRBV19	-	TRBJ2-7	CASSIGSSGPSYEQYF	TGTGCCAGTAGTATAGGAAGCAGCGGACCCAGCTACGAGCAGTACTTC
-	TRBV12-3/TRBV12-4	-	TRBJ2-7	CASSLESGYEQYF	TGTGCCAGCAGTTTAGAGAGCGGCTACGAGCAGTACTTC
many	TRBV6-5	TRBD1	TRBJ1-2	CASNPGGAYGYTF	TGTGCCAGCAATCCAGGGGGCGCCTATGGCTACACCTTC
many	TRBV7-9	-	TRBJ2-2	CASNAPRALNTGELFF	TGTGCCAGCAATGCCCCGCGGGCACTAAACACCGGGGAGCTGTTTTTT
few	TRBV4-1	-	TRBJ1-6	CASSQDPRDLYSPLHF	TGCGCCAGCAGCCAAGATCCCCGGGATCTCTATTCACCCCTCCACTTT
-	TRBV12-3/TRBV12-4	-	TRBJ1-4	CASIEQGGGEKLFF	TGTGCCAGCATCGAACAGGGAGGGGGAGAAAAACTGTTTTTT
medium-sized	TRBV4-1	TRBD1	TRBJ1-5	CASSQAPTGSNQPQHF	TGCGCCAGCAGCCAAGCCCCGACAGGGAGCAATCAGCCCCAGCATTTT